These 10 T cell receptor beta chains were all obtained from the same sample, sequenced in a study of regulatory T cells. Points from the study as a whole: Hydrophobic residues at CDR3 positions 6 and 7 were enriched in conventional CD4+ T cells of CD3G-deficient patients.

Which antigens these TCRs recognize remains unknown. Primers: 52 TRBV forward and 13 TRBJ reverse. The data were produced by immunoSEQ multiplex PCR, yet TCRdb's version contains in-frame clones alone and is incomplete. The sample contains tens of thousands of clones, 89% of which appear only once. Source material: conventional CD4+ T cells sorted from blood. Receptor source: a person aged 18 to 35 with CD3G deficiency.

The chain is built from TRBV6-1 and TRBJ1-1; the D is unclear. Between the trimmed V and J ends, which lost 6 bases and 0 bases, there was a span of 8 bases. CDR3 size: 13 residues. Germline assignment: CDR1 MNHNS and CDR2 SASEGT. This chain's CDR3 is CASRRALNTEAFF. The CDR3 DNA reads TGTGCCAGCAGGCGGGCTTTGAACACTGAAGCTTTCTTT.

The gene calls are TRBV6-1 and TRBJ2-1; 7 bases are shared with TRBD2. V gave up 6 bases and J gave up 1 base; unmatched junction bases: 6. This CDR3 spans 15 amino acids. Germline CDR1 is MNHNS and CDR2 is SASEGT. The CDR3 loop reads CASSGGGRSYNEQFF. The CDR3 DNA reads TGTGCCAGCAGCGGCGGGGGTAGGTCCTACAATGAGCAGTTCTTC.

The chain uses TRBV7-9 and TRBJ2-5; D not resolved. V lost 3 bases to trimming and J lost 2 bases, with 16 bases between them. CDR1 and CDR2 from the germline V gene are SEHNR and FQNEAQ (reference sequence). The CDR3 length is 16 residues. The CDR3 DNA reads TGTGCCAGCAGCTTTAGGCTCTCCGGGCCTCAAGAGACCCAGTACTTC. It encodes CASSFRLSGPQETQYF.

V and J are TRBV6-1 and TRBJ1-2; D is undetermined. In germline, CDR1 is MNHNS, CDR2 SASEGT. The CDR3 sequence is 15 residues long. The germline V and J ends were trimmed by 0 bases and 5 bases, with 13 bases remaining between them. The CDR3 is CASSEARTEFYGYTF. CDR3 in DNA: TGTGCCAGCAGTGAAGCCCGGACCGAGTTTTATGGCTACACCTTC.

This rearrangement joins TRBV10-2 to TRBJ2-7; TRBD2 matches at 8 bases. Germline loops: CDR1 WSHSY, CDR2 SAAADI. This CDR3 is built from 12 residues. J lost 5 bases, V lost 6 bases, and 3 bases had no gene match. The CDR3 loop is CASSGGGNEQYF. The CDR3 coding sequence is TGCGCCAGCAGCGGGGGGGGCAACGAGCAGTACTTC.

The chain combines TRBV28 with TRBJ2-3; D is uncertain. V lost 5 bases and J 0 bases, leaving 6 bases between the germline ends. The germline V gene has CDR1 MDHEN and CDR2 SYDVKM. The CDR3 has 13 amino acids. CDR3 DNA sequence: TGTGCCAGCAGTACTACAAGCACAGATACGCAGTATTTT. It translates to CASSTTSTDTQYF.

V is TRBV7-8 and J is TRBJ2-2; TRBD1 might be the D (6 bases). The V and J ends lost 2 bases and 2 bases respectively, with 12 bases between them. The CDR3 extends over 16 amino acids. Germline lookup yields CDR1 SGHVS and CDR2 FQNEAQ. In DNA, the CDR3 is TGTGCCAGCAGCTTACTACGGACAGTAAACACCGGGGAGCTGTTTTTT. Translated: CASSLLRTVNTGELFF.

The gene calls are TRBV28 and TRBJ2-7, with D possibly matching TRBD2 (7 bases). Germline values: CDR1 MDHEN, CDR2 SYDVKM. Trimming took 5 bases from V and 0 from J, leaving 14 bases between them. The CDR3 runs 15 residues. The CDR3 sequence: CASSHRGGASYEQYF. The CDR3 coding sequence is TGTGCCAGCAGTCACCGAGGGGGGGCCTCCTACGAGCAGTACTTC.

The chain joins TRBV18 to TRBJ1-1; D is ambiguous. Germline CDR1 is KGHSH and CDR2 is LQKENI. V was shortened by 5 bases and J by 8 bases, with 21 bases between the two germline ends. The CDR3 has 15 amino acids. CDR3 protein: CASSVRQNDRKEAFF. The CDR3 nucleotides read TGTGCCAGCTCAGTTAGACAAAACGATCGGAAGGAAGCTTTCTTT.

This rearrangement joins TRBV27 to TRBJ1-1; tentatively, D is TRBD1 (5 bases). CDR1 is MNHEY, CDR2 SMNVEV, per germline (reference sequence). V was clipped by 6 bases and J by 4 bases, with 18 bases between them. This CDR3 is built from 15 residues. CDR3 in amino acids: CASSPTGGEGTEAFF. CDR3 sequence (DNA): TGTGCCAGCAGCCCAACGGGGGGAGAGGGCACTGAAGCTTTCTTT.